One sample yielded the 11 T cell receptor beta chains listed below, sequenced in a study of T cell responses to AZD1222 COVID-19 vaccine. TCRdb keeps only in-frame clones here, not all; method: immunoSEQ multiplex PCR. The sample consists of around 100,000 clones, roughly 87% of them appearing once. Sequences were derived from peripheral blood, sampled on day 0 of AZD1222 vaccination. These receptors originate from an adult in good health.

The chain employs TRBV21-1 and TRBJ2-2; TRBD1, the D gene given by the table, was not confirmed from the DNA. TRBV21-1 counts as a pseudogene. The CDR3 runs to 16 residues. In nucleotides, the CDR3 is TGTGCCAGCAGCAAACTGGCAGGGTTGGGCACCGGGGAGCTGTTTTTT. This codes for CASSKLAGLGTGELFF.

This clone has a single count. The J gene is TRBJ2-1, the V gene TRBV7-3; 8 bases agree with TRBD2. The CDR3 is 14 residues long. Per the germline V gene, CDR1 is SGHTA and CDR2 is FQGTGA. J lost 9 bases, V lost 5 bases, and 9 bases had no gene match. The CDR3 region has the DNA TGTGCCAGCAGCCCCAGCGGGGGACTCAGTGAGCAGTTCTTC. This sequence encodes CASSPSGGLSEQFF. Looking up the rest from reference TRBV7-3 and TRBJ2-1 gives the full variable domain: GAGVSQTPSNKVTEKGKYVELRCDPISGHTALYWYRQSLGQGPEFLIYFQGTGAADDSGLPNDRFFAVRPEGSVSTLKIQRTERGDSAVYLCASSPSGGLSEQFFGPGTRLTVL.

This chain joins TRBV27 and TRBJ1-6, with unresolved D. Trimming took 2 bases from V and 6 from J, leaving 5 bases between them. Germline V lookup: CDR1 MNHEY, CDR2 SMNVEV (reference sequence). This CDR3 has 13 residues. CDR3 residues: CASSLHSNSPLHF. The CDR3 DNA sequence: TGTGCCAGCAGTTTACACAGTAATTCACCCCTCCACTTT.

The chain has TRBV21-1 and TRBJ1-2; the table names TRBD1, a call not compared with the DNA. TRBV21-1 is a pseudogene. There are 14 residues in the CDR3. The CDR3 nucleotides are TGTGCCAGCAGCCCAGGGGGCCGGCGATATGGCTACACCTTC. It codes for CASSPGGRRYGYTF.

There are a few counts of this clone. The chain uses TRBV27 and TRBJ1-2, with 7 bases lining up with TRBD1. This CDR3 region has 14 residues. The junction had 9 bases not matched to a gene; V was cut back by 4 bases and J by 7 bases. Germline CDR1 is MNHEY and CDR2 is SMNVEV (reference sequence). The CDR3 DNA reads TGTGCCAGCAGTTACTCAGGGGGTTCTGGTGGCTACACCTTC. Protein product: CASSYSGGSGGYTF.

This chain connects TRBV7-2 to TRBJ2-2; 8 bases line up with TRBD2. This CDR3 has 18 amino acids. V lost 1 base, J lost 4 bases, and 11 bases stayed unmatched. From germline, CDR1 is SGHTA and CDR2 FQGNSA. CDR3: CASSLDVAGRVGTGELFF. CDR3 bases: TGTGCCAGCAGCTTAGATGTAGCGGGGAGGGTTGGCACCGGGGAGCTGTTTTTT.

The V call is TRBV7-2, the J call TRBJ2-3, with D tentatively TRBD1 (5 bases). In germline, CDR1 is SGHTA, CDR2 FQGNSA. The V and J ends lost 3 bases and 5 bases respectively, with 9 bases between them. The CDR3 consists of 13 residues. This chain's CDR3 is CASSFQGQDTQYF. CDR3 nucleotides: TGTGCCAGCAGCTTCCAGGGTCAAGATACGCAGTATTTT.

Of note for this clone: Different DNA sequences within this sample yield the same CDR3. The chain links TRBV7-3 to TRBJ2-3; D ambiguous. The CDR3 has 13 residues. Trimming left V 2 bases short and J 0 bases short, with 3 bases between. The germline V gene encodes CDR1 SGHTA and CDR2 FQGTGA. CDR3 sequence: CASSLGSTDTQYF. Written as DNA, the CDR3 is TGTGCCAGCAGCTTAGGGAGCACAGATACGCAGTATTTT.

The chain combines TRBV14 with TRBJ2-1, with TRBD1 identical over 9 bases. CDR1 and CDR2 (germline): SGHDN, FVKESK. This CDR3 has 15 amino acids. V lost 4 bases to trimming and J lost 8 bases; unmatched junction nucleotides: 9. The CDR3 sequence: CASSLLQGALDEQFF. The CDR3 DNA reads as TGTGCCAGCAGCCTTTTACAGGGGGCTCTCGATGAGCAGTTCTTC.

In DNA, the CDR3 is TGTGCCAGCAGCTTAGTGGCCCAGAACACTGAAGCTTTCTTT. This sequence encodes CASSLVAQNTEAFF. This chain connects TRBV7-2 to TRBJ1-1; D is undetermined. Germline V lookup: CDR1 SGHTA, CDR2 FQGNSA. CDR3 length: 14 amino acids. V gave up 1 base and J gave up 1 base, with 7 bases separating them. Based on the CDR3 plus reference TRBV7-2 and TRBJ1-1, the full variable domain is GAGVSQSPSNKVTEKGKDVELRCDPISGHTALYWYRQSLGQGLEFLIYFQGNSAPDKSGLPSDRFSAERTGGSVSTLTIQRTQQEDSAVYLCASSLVAQNTEAFFGQGTRLTVV.

The chain has TRBV4-1 and TRBJ1-3; 8 bases are shared with TRBD1. Germline CDR1 reads MGHRA; CDR2 reads YSYEKL. V lost 4 bases and J lost 0; bases outside the gene matches: 14. CDR3 length: 19 residues. The CDR3 DNA follows: TGCGCCAGCAGCCCCCAGGGGGCCGGACAGGCCCACTCTGGAAACACCATATATTTT. As protein: CASSPQGAGQAHSGNTIYF.